This T cell receptor (beta chain) was retrieved from a study of shared clonotypes between healthy human individuals. Trimming cost V 3 bases and J 0 bases; bases outside gene matches: 7. CDR3 size: 19 residues. Germline V gene lookup returns CDR1 SGHRS and CDR2 YFSETQ. Naive CD45RA+ and memory CD45RA-negative subsets were split from CD4+ cells. The protocol was immunoSEQ multiplex PCR, while the TCRdb copy is restricted to in-frame clones and leaves out a portion. The table includes some 300,000 clones, 73% detected once. The sequenced material came from memory CD4+ T cells sorted from blood. Subset here: CD45RA-negative fraction. The chain uses TRBV5-1 and TRBJ2-1; 15 bases fit TRBD2. This TCR derives from a man under 40 in good health. The CDR3 here is CASSSGLAGGQSSYNEQFF. The CDR3 DNA is TGCGCCAGCAGCTCGGGACTAGCGGGAGGACAAAGCTCCTACAATGAGCAGTTCTTC.